The following is a T cell receptor beta chain sequence with its context. The target antigen is unknown. Samples underwent the assay at deep level. The protocol was immunoSEQ multiplex PCR, while the TCRdb copy is restricted to in-frame clones and leaves out a portion. The sample records some 2.1 million clones, 85% to 95% being singletons. This sample is part of a study of shared clonotypes between healthy human individuals. Across the study: The donors, a couple of women and three men, were aged 18 to 49.

Points from the study as a whole: When naive CD4 clonotypes were compared across a few donors, 5% to 5.5% were shared. Since donors were few, the genetic and exposure-history diversity represented was limited.

Sequenced material: naive CD4+ T cells sorted from blood. Specified subset: CD45RA+ positively selected. The sequence came from a man aged 18 to 30 in good health.

CDR3 residues: CAPGARFLGERHF. CDR3 coding DNA: TGTGCCCCAGGGGCACGGTTCTTGGGCGAAAGGCATTTT. This sequence joins TRBV6-1 and TRBJ1-5, with TRBD1 as a possible D gene (6 bases). This CDR3 is built from 13 residues. The germline CDR1 and CDR2 sequences are MNHNS and SASEGT. Trimming cost V 11 bases and J 15 bases, with 26 bases left between them.